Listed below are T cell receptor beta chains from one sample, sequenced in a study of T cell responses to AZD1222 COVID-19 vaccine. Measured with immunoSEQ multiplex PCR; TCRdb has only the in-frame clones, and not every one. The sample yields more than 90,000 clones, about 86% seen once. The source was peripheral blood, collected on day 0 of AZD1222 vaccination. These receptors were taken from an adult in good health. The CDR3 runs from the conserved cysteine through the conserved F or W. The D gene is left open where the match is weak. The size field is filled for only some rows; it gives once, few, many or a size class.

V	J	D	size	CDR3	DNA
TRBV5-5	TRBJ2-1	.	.	CASSLALGRDYNEQFF	TGTGCCAGCAGCTTGGCCCTCGGCAGGGATTACAATGAGCAGTTCTTC
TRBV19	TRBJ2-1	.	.	CATSTLPRFSYNEQFF	TGTGCCACCTCCACCCTCCCGCGGTTCTCCTACAATGAGCAGTTCTTC
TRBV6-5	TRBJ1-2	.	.	CASSYGGLNYGYTF	TGTGCCAGCAGTTACGGGGGGCTTAACTATGGCTACACCTTC
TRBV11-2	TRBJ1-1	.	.	CASSQTGINTEAFF	TGTGCCAGCAGCCAGACAGGTATCAACACTGAAGCTTTCTTT
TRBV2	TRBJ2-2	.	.	CASSVRVNTGELFF	TGTGCCAGCAGTGTTAGGGTTAACACCGGGGAGCTGTTTTTT
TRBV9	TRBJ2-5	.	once	CASSVSGERAWWETQYF	TGTGCCAGCAGCGTATCGGGGGAGCGGGCTTGGTGGGAGACCCAGTACTTC
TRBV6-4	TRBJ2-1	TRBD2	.	CASSGGRYGEQFF	TGTGCCAGCTCCGGCGGGAGATATGGTGAGCAGTTCTTC
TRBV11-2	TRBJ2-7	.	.	CASSFGVGPYEQYF	TGTGCCAGCAGCTTTGGGGTGGGACCCTACGAGCAGTACTTC
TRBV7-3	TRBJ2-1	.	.	CASSLTGFGAYNEQFF	TGTGCCAGCAGCCTTACAGGGTTCGGCGCCTACAATGAGCAGTTCTTC
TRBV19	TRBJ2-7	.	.	CASSMREGSYEQYF	TGTGCCAGTAGTATGAGAGAAGGCTCCTACGAGCAGTACTTC
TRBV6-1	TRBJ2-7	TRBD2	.	CASSEALLAAYEQYF	TGTGCCAGCAGTGAAGCGTTACTAGCGGCCTACGAGCAGTACTTC
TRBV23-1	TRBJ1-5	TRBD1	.	CASSQSKGGDGQPQHF	TGCGCCAGCAGTCAATCGAAAGGGGGCGATGGTCAGCCCCAGCATTTT
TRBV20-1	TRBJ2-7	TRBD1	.	CSASARDRESYEQYF	TGCAGTGCTAGTGCCCGGGACAGAGAATCCTACGAGCAGTACTTC
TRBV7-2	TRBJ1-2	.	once	CASSFYQGKVYTF	TGTGCCAGCAGCTTTTATCAGGGGAAAGTCTACACCTTC
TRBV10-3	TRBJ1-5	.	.	CAISESGGIGNQPQHF	TGTGCCATCAGTGAGTCCGGGGGGATCGGCAATCAGCCCCAGCATTTT
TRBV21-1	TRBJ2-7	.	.	CASSRGALDEQYF	TGTGCCAGCAGCAGAGGAGCCCTCGACGAGCAGTACTTC
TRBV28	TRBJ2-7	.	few	CASSLQGYEQYF	TGTGCCAGCAGTTTACAGGGTTACGAGCAGTACTTC
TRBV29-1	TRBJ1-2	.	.	CSAGGTPNYGYTF	TGCAGCGCTGGTGGTACACCTAACTATGGCTACACCTTC
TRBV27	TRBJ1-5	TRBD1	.	CASRDRQGEWNQPQHF	TGTGCCAGCAGAGATCGACAGGGGGAATGGAATCAGCCCCAGCATTTT
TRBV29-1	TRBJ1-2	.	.	CSGGGTWEDGYTF	TGCAGCGGTGGAGGAACGTGGGAGGATGGCTACACCTTC
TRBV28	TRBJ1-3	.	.	CASSPLQVLTIYF	TGTGCCAGCAGTCCCCTCCAGGTACTCACCATATATTTT
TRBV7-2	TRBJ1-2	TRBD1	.	CASSLTGDYGYTF	TGTGCCAGCAGCCTGACAGGGGACTATGGCTACACCTTC
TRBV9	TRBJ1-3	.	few	CASSVGAERGNTIYF	TGTGCCAGCAGCGTCGGGGCAGAACGGGGAAACACCATATATTTT
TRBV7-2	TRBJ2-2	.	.	CASSTANTGELFF	TGTGCCAGCAGCACGGCGAACACCGGGGAGCTGTTTTTT
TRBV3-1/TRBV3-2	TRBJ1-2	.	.	CASSQAEVYGYTF	TGTGCCAGCAGCCAAGCAGAAGTCTATGGCTACACCTTC
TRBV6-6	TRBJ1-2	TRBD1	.	CASSSARGGTGGGYTF	TGTGCCAGCAGTTCGGCCCGGGGTGGGACAGGGGGTGGCTACACCTTC
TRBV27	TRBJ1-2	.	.	CASGYPGPDPGYTF	TGTGCCAGCGGCTATCCGGGCCCTGACCCGGGCTACACCTTC
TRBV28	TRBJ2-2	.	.	CASRDSVGAAGELFF	TGTGCCAGCAGGGACAGTGTGGGGGCGGCCGGGGAGCTGTTTTTT